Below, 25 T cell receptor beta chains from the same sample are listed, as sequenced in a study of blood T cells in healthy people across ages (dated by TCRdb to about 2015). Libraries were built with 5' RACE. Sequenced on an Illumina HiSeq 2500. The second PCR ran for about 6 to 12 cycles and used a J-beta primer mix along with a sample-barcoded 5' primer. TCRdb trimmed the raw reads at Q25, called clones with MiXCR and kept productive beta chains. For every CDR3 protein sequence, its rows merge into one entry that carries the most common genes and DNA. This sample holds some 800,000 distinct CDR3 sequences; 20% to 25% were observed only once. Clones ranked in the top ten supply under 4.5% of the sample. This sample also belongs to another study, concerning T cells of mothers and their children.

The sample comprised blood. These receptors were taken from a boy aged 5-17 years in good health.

CDR3: CASSLEGRNYGYTF. For the CDR3, the DNA is TGTGCCAGCAGCTTGGAGGGACGGAACTATGGCTACACCTTC. V is TRBV5-6 and J is TRBJ1-2; a weak D match, TRBD1 (5 bases). V was shortened by 0 bases and J by 2 bases, with 8 bases between the two germline ends. This CDR3 contains 14 residues. CDR1 is SGHDT, CDR2 YYEEEE, per germline.

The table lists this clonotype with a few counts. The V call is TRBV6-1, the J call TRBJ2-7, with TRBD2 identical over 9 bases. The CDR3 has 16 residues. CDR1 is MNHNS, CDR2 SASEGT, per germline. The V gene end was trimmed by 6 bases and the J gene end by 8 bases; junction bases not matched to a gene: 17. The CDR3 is CASRGKLAGNPTQQYF. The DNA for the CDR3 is TGTGCCAGCAGAGGTAAACTAGCGGGCAATCCTACCCAGCAGTACTTC.

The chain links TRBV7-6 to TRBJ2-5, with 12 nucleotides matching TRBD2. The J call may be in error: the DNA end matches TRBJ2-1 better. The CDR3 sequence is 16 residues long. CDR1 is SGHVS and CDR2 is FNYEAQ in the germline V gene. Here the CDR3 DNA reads TGTGCCAGCAGCTTATATGCTAGCGGGGGGGCTGATGAGCAGTTCTTC. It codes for CASSLYASGGADEQFF.

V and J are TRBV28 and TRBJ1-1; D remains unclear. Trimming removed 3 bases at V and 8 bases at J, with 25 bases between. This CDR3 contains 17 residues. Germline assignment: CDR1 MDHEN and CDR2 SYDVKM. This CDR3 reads CASSFDGTSIFATEAFF. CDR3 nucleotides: TGTGCCAGCAGTTTCGACGGAACTAGTATTTTTGCCACCGAAGCTTTCTTT.

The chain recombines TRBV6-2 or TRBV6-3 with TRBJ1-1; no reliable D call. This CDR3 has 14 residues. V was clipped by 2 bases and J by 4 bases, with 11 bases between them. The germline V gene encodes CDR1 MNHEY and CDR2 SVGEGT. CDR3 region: CASSYTEEVTEAFF. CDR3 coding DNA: TGTGCCAGCAGTTACACGGAGGAGGTCACTGAAGCTTTCTTT.

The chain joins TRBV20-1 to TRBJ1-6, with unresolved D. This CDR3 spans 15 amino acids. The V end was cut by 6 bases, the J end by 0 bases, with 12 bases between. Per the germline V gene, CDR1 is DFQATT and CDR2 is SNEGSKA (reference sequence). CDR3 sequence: CSAHASGSYNSPLHF. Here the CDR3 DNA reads TGCAGTGCCCACGCATCAGGCTCCTATAATTCACCCCTCCACTTT.

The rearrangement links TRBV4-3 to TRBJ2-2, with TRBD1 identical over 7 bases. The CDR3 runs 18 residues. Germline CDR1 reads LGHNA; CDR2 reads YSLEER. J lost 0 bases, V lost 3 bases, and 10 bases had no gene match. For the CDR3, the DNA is TGCGCCAGCAGCCACCACCGGGACAGAATTCCGAACACCGGGGAGCTGTTTTTT. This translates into CASSHHRDRIPNTGELFF.

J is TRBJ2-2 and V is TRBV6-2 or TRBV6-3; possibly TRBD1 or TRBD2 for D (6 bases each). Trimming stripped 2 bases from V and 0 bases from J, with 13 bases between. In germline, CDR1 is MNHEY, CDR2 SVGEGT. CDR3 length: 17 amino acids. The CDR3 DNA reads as TGTGCCAGCAGTTACCCTAGGGGGGCCTCGAACACCGGGGAGCTGTTTTTT. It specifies CASSYPRGASNTGELFF.

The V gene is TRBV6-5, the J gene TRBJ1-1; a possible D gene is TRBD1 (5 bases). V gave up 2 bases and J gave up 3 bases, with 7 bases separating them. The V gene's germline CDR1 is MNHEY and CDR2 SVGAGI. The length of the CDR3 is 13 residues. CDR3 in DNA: TGTGCCAGCAGTTACGGGGCAGACACTGAAGCTTTCTTT. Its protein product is CASSYGADTEAFF.

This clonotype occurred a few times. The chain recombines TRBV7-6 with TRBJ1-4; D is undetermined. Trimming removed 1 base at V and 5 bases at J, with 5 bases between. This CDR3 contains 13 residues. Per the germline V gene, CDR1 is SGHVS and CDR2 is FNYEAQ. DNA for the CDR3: TGTGCCAGCAGCTTAGAAAAGAATGAAAAACTGTTTTTT. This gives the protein CASSLEKNEKLFF.

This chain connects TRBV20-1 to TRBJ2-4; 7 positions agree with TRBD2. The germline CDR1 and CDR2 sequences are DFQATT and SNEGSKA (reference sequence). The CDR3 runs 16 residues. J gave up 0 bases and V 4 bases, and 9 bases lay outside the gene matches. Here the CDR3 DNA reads TGCAGTGCTAAGGGGATCGGGGGGATAGCCAAAAACATTCAGTACTTC. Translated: CSAKGIGGIAKNIQYF.

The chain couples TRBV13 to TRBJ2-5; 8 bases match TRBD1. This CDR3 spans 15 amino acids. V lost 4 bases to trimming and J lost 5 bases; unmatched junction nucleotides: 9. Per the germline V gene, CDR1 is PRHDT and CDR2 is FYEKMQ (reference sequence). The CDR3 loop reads CASSSSQGVGETQYF. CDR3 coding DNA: TGTGCCAGCAGCTCATCACAGGGGGTAGGGGAGACCCAGTACTTC.

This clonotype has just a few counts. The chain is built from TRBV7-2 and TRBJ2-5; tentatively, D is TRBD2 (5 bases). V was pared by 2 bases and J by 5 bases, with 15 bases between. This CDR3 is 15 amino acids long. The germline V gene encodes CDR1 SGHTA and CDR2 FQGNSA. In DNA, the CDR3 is TGTGCCAGCAGCTTAATGGCCACCCCGGGGGAGACCCAGTACTTC. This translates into CASSLMATPGETQYF.

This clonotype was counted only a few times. CDR3 bases: TGCGCCAGCGGGTACAGGGGGCAGACAGATACGCAGTATTTT. Its protein product is CASGYRGQTDTQYF. This chain joins TRBV4-3 and TRBJ2-3; 9 bases are shared with TRBD1. Looked up from germline, CDR1 is LGHNA and CDR2 is YSLEER. This CDR3 region has 14 residues. V trimming: 8 bases; J trimming: 3 bases; junction bases outside the gene matches: 6.

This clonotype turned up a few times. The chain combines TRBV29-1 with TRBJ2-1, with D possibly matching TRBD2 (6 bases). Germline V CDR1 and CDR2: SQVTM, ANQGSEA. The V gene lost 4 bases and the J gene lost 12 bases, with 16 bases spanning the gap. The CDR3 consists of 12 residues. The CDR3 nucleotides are TGCAGCGTTGCGAGTAGCGGAGAGAGGCAGTTCTTC. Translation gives CSVASSGERQFF.

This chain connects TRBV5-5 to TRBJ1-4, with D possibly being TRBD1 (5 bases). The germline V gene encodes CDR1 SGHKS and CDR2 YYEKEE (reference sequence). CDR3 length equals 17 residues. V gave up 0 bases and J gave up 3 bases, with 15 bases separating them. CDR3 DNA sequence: TGTGCCAGCAGCTTGGGAGACAGATCTCCAGCTAATGAAAAACTGTTTTTT. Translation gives CASSLGDRSPANEKLFF.

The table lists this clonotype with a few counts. The CDR3 loop reads CASSSPAGGNGEQYF. The CDR3 nucleotides are TGTGCCAGCAGTTCCCCCGCAGGGGGGAATGGCGAGCAGTACTTC. This chain uses TRBV28 with TRBJ2-5; possible D gene TRBD1, 7 bases. The end of the DNA is better explained by TRBJ2-7, so the J call may be wrong. The CDR3 length is 15 residues. CDR1 MDHEN and CDR2 SYDVKM come from the germline V gene.

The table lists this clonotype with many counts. CDR3 sequence: CASSPTASYEQYF. The DNA for the CDR3 is TGTGCCAGCAGTCCGACAGCCTCCTACGAGCAGTACTTC. The chain couples TRBV27 to TRBJ2-7; TRBD1 might be the D (5 bases). CDR1 MNHEY and CDR2 SMNVEV come from the germline V gene (reference sequence). Between the trimmed V and J ends, which lost 5 bases and 0 bases, there was a span of 8 bases. The CDR3 loop spans 13 amino acids.

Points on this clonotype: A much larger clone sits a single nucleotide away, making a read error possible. In DNA form, the CDR3 reads TGTGCCAGCAGCACGCAGACAGGGGGCGAAGACCTTCAGTACTTC. Amino acids: CASSTQTGGEDLQYF. The V and J genes are TRBV7-9 and TRBJ2-4; 10 bases map to TRBD1. The germline CDR1 and CDR2 sequences are SEHNR and FQNEAQ (reference sequence). V shed 5 bases, J shed 11 bases, and the junction held 12 bases outside the gene matches. This CDR3 is built from 15 residues.

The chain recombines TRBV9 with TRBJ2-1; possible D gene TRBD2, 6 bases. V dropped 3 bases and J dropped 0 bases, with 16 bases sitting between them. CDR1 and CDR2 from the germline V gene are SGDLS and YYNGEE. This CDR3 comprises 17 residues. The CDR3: CASSARSGEDSYNEQFF. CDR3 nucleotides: TGTGCCAGCAGCGCCAGGTCGGGGGAGGACTCCTACAATGAGCAGTTCTTC.

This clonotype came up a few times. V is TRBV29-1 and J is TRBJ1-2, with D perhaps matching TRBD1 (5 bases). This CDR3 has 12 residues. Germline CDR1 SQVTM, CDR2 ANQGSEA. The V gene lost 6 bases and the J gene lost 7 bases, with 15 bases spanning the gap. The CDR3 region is CSVDTPGVGYTF. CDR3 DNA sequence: TGCAGCGTCGACACCCCGGGGGTTGGCTACACCTTC.

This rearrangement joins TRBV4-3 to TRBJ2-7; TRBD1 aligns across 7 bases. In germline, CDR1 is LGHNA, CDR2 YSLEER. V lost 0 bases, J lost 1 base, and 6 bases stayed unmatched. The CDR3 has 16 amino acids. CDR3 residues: CASSQDLGTESYEQYF. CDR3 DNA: TGCGCCAGCAGCCAAGATTTAGGGACAGAGTCCTACGAGCAGTACTTC.

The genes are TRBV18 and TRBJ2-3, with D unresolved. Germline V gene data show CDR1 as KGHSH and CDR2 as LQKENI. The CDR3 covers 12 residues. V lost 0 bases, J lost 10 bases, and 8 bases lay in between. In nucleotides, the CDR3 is TGTGCCAGCTCACCACCGGAGAGTCCGCAGTATTTT. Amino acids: CASSPPESPQYF.

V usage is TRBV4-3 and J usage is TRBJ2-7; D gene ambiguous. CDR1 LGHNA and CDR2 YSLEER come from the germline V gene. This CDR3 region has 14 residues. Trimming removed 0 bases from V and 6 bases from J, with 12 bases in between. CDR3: CASSQERVWGEQYF. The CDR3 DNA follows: TGCGCCAGCAGCCAAGAAAGGGTATGGGGCGAGCAGTACTTC.

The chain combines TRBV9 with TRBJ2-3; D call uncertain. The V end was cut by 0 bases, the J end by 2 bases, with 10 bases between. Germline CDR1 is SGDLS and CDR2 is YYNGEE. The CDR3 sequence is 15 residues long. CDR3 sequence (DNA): TGTGCCAGCAGCGTAGATGGGGTTCTCACAGATACGCAGTATTTT. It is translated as CASSVDGVLTDTQYF.